A single sample gave rise to the 18 T cell receptor beta chains below, sequenced in a study of regulatory T cells in long-lasting Graves disease. To make TCR beta libraries, researchers used iRepertoire HTBI primers and Arm-PCR of CDR3 regions. TCRdb fed the multiplex PCR reads into MiXCR, producing one record per CDR3 protein. The profile shows some 320,000 distinct CDR3 sequences, 15% to 20% of them singletons. Time point indicated: newly diagnosed GD, antithyroid drugs for less than 3 months. Extracted RNA from PBMCs served as the source of the TCR library. Sequencing was performed on peripheral blood mononuclear cells (PBMCs), taken at new diagnosis, from a patient treated with antithyroid drugs. Receptor source: a female donor with Graves disease.

The rearrangement links TRBV7-9 to TRBJ2-1; perhaps TRBD2 as D (6 bases). CDR1 is SEHNR and CDR2 is FQNEAQ in the germline V gene (reference sequence). CDR3 size: 15 residues. Trimming removed 7 bases at V and 2 bases at J, with 15 bases between. The CDR3 DNA reads as TGTGCCAGCACCTTTATTAGCGGCACCTACAATGAGCAGTTCTTC. It is translated as CASTFISGTYNEQFF. Full variable domain (remainder filled in from reference TRBV7-9 and TRBJ2-1): DTGVSQNPRHKITKRGQNVTFRCDPISEHNRLYWYRQTLGQGPEFLTYFQNEAQLEKSRLLSDRFSAERPKGSFSTLEIQRTEQGDSAMYLCASTFISGTYNEQFFGPGTRLTVL.

V and J are TRBV27 and TRBJ2-1; 8 bases are a match to TRBD2. This CDR3 has 18 amino acids. Germline V gives CDR1 MNHEY, CDR2 SMNVEV (reference sequence). With 6 bases clipped from V and 2 bases from J, the junction kept 15 bases outside the gene matches. CDR3 sequence reads: CASSGAARGGVAYNEQFF. The CDR3 nucleotides are TGTGCCAGCAGCGGAGCCGCCCGGGGGGGCGTCGCCTACAATGAGCAGTTCTTC.

This clonotype was recorded many times. The chain employs TRBV28 and TRBJ2-7; D remains unclear. V was clipped by 2 bases and J by 3 bases, with 11 bases between them. Germline lookup yields CDR1 MDHEN and CDR2 SYDVKM. The CDR3 is 14 amino acids. The CDR3 coding sequence is TGTGCCAGCAGTTTAGACCCTTCTATCTACGAGCAGTACTTC. This gives the protein CASSLDPSIYEQYF. The whole variable domain, remainder taken from reference TRBV28 and TRBJ2-7, is DVKVTQSSRYLVKRTGEKVFLECVQDMDHENMFWYRQDPGLGLRLIYFSYDVKMKEKGDIPEGYSVSREKKERFSLILESASTNQTSMYLCASSLDPSIYEQYFGPGTRLTVT.

This clonotype was picked up many times. This chain uses TRBV12-3 or TRBV12-4 with TRBJ2-7; D is unclear. The CDR3 contains 12 residues. The V end lost 6 bases, the J end lost 7 bases, and 13 bases lay between the germline ends. The CDR3 loop reads CASRTNFREQYF. The CDR3 DNA follows: TGTGCCAGCAGAACCAACTTTAGGGAGCAGTACTTC.

This clonotype was seen many times. This chain links TRBV19 with TRBJ2-5; 10 positions agree with TRBD1. The CDR3 has 14 amino acids. The trim removed 8 bases at V and 2 bases at J, leaving 5 bases unmatched. The germline gives CDR1 LNHDA, CDR2 SQIVND (reference sequence). The CDR3 DNA reads TGTGCCAGTCGACAGGGGGCAGAACAAGAGACCCAGTACTTC. Its translation: CASRQGAEQETQYF.

The CDR3 sequence is CASSVRVGGNQETQYF. In DNA, the CDR3 is TGTGCCAGCAGCGTAAGGGTGGGAGGGAACCAAGAGACCCAGTACTTC. V usage is TRBV11-2 and J usage is TRBJ2-5, with 7 positions matching TRBD2. V was clipped by 5 bases and J by 0 bases; unmatched bases: 9. Germline V gene lookup returns CDR1 SGHAT and CDR2 FQNNGV. The CDR3 consists of 16 residues.

This clonotype was seen many times. This chain's CDR3 is CAWRSLGNEQFF. The DNA of the CDR3 is TGTGCCTGGAGAAGCCTAGGGAATGAGCAGTTCTTC. The V gene is TRBV30, the J gene TRBJ2-1; D is uncertain. V lost 3 bases, J lost 7 bases, and 10 bases lay in between. The CDR3 is 12 amino acids. Germline CDR1 and CDR2: GTSNPN and SVGIG (reference sequence).

This clonotype occurred many times. J is TRBJ2-7 and V is TRBV15, with D hard to call. The ends were cut back, 1 base at V and 7 bases at J, with 11 bases in the middle. CDR1 and CDR2 (germline): LNHNV, YYDKDF (reference sequence). The CDR3 is 13 residues long. CDR3 loop: CATSRGVGREQYF. CDR3 sequence (DNA): TGTGCCACCAGCAGAGGGGTAGGAAGGGAGCAGTACTTC.

This clonotype turned up a few times. V usage is TRBV20-1 and J usage is TRBJ2-1; 9 bases line up with TRBD2. Germline trimming cut 5 bases from V and 7 bases from J; bases unmatched to any gene: 9. Germline assignment: CDR1 DFQATT and CDR2 SNEGSKA (reference sequence). The CDR3 extends over 14 amino acids. This chain's CDR3 is CSAPIPGLANEQFF. The DNA for the CDR3 is TGCAGTGCTCCCATACCGGGACTAGCAAATGAGCAGTTCTTC.

This clonotype came up a few times. This chain uses TRBV20-1 with TRBJ1-1, with TRBD1 as a possible D gene (5 bases). The CDR3 is 13 residues long. The V end was cut by 6 bases, the J end by 4 bases, with 15 bases between. Germline CDR1 is DFQATT and CDR2 is SNEGSKA (reference sequence). This CDR3 reads CSAGAGAVTEAFF. In nucleotides, the CDR3 is TGCAGTGCCGGGGCCGGGGCGGTCACTGAAGCTTTCTTT.

Many counts were recorded for this clonotype. This sequence joins TRBV28 and TRBJ2-1; weak D call: TRBD2 (5 bases). Germline V gene sequence: CDR1 MDHEN, CDR2 SYDVKM. V shed 6 bases and J shed 4 bases, with 19 bases lying between them. CDR3 size: 16 residues. As DNA, the CDR3 is TGTGCCAGCAGCTGGGTGGGTAGCGAGACTTACAATGAGCAGTTCTTC. It encodes CASSWVGSETYNEQFF.

J is TRBJ1-4 and V is TRBV3-1; D not certain. Between the trimmed V and J ends, which lost 7 bases and 10 bases, there was a span of 22 bases. The CDR3 is 15 amino acids. The germline gives CDR1 LGHDT, CDR2 YNNKEL (reference sequence). The CDR3 protein is CASTHQGPRGGKLFF. In DNA form, the CDR3 reads TGTGCCAGCACTCACCAAGGCCCCCGGGGTGGAAAACTGTTTTTT.

The V and J genes are TRBV7-9 and TRBJ2-7, with D possibly being TRBD1 (5 bases). The germline V gene encodes CDR1 SEHNR and CDR2 FQNEAQ (reference sequence). The CDR3 loop spans 14 amino acids. V lost 0 bases and J 6 bases, leaving 12 bases between the germline ends. CDR3 residues: CASSLAGDVGEQYF. In nucleotides, the CDR3 is TGTGCCAGCAGCTTAGCAGGGGATGTTGGCGAGCAGTACTTC.

There are a few counts of this clonotype. This likely reflects a read error, since a far larger clone is one base away. The chain carries TRBV7-6 and TRBJ2-1; D is unresolved. From germline, CDR1 is SGHVS and CDR2 FNYEAQ. Trimming left V 5 bases short and J 3 bases short, with 2 bases between. The CDR3 runs to 11 residues. In nucleotides, the CDR3 is TGTGCCAGCAGCAACTACAATGAGCAGTTCTTC. Translation gives CASSNYNEQFF.

As concerns this clonotype: An end of the junction does not agree with germline; a read error may underlie this. This chain links TRBV3-1 with TRBJ2-3, with D tentatively TRBD1 (6 bases). Looked up from germline, CDR1 is LGHDT and CDR2 is YNNKEL (reference sequence). The CDR3 has 17 residues. The CDR3 here is CASSLDYGGASIDTQYF. In nucleotides, the CDR3 is TGTGCCAGCAGCTTGGATTATGGGGGCGCTAGCATAGATACGCAGTATTTT.

This clonotype turned up a few times. The CDR3 nucleotides are TGCAGCGTCGCCGACAACTATGGCTACACCTTC. It specifies CSVADNYGYTF. The genes are TRBV29-1 and TRBJ1-2; D not resolved. CDR3 length: 11 amino acids. V lost 6 bases, J lost 2 bases, and 7 bases lay in between. Germline V gene lookup returns CDR1 SQVTM and CDR2 ANQGSEA.

For this clonotype: A far larger clone lies a single base away; this is likely a read error. The CDR3, as DNA: TGTGCCAGCGGGGAACCCCCTGGGGGTGAGCAGTACTTC. This gives the protein CASGEPPGGEQYF. V is TRBV11-2 and J is TRBJ2-5, with D possibly being TRBD1 or TRBD2 (5 bases each). V was cut by 8 bases and J by 11 bases, with 21 bases left in between. Germline CDR1 is SGHAT and CDR2 is FQNNGV. The CDR3 loop spans 13 amino acids.

This clonotype came up many times. This chain uses TRBV6-1 with TRBJ2-1, with TRBD2 matching 8 bases. This CDR3 is 16 amino acids long. From germline, CDR1 is MNHNS and CDR2 SASEGT. V trimming: 6 bases; J trimming: 1 base; junction bases outside the gene matches: 8. CDR3 coding DNA: TGTGCCAGCAGCACGACAACTAGCGGTTCCTACAATGAGCAGTTCTTC. Translated, it gives CASSTTTSGSYNEQFF.